This T cell receptor beta chain comes out of a study of blood T cell repertoires in COVID-19. Turning to the study itself: Spain, Italy and the United States supplied samples that represented acute and convalescent COVID-19. PBMCs, B-cell-depleted T cells, or T cells were the source of the cDNA or gDNA that made up the material.

The CDR3 is 15 amino acids. Per the germline V gene, CDR1 is SQVTM and CDR2 is ANQGSEA. Trimming at V came to 1 base and at J to 11 bases, leaving 12 bases not matched to a gene. Recruits, aged about 18 to 95 years, lived in 24 US areas. As handled by the study authors: Nucleated cell number was recorded as an estimate derived from reference gene primer amplification. The data were produced by immunoSEQ multiplex PCR, yet TCRdb's version contains in-frame clones alone and is incomplete. V, J and clone size derive from that table, while D and trimming were established from the DNA sequence. The profile shows approximately 260,000 clones, 65% to 85% of them singletons.

The chain links TRBV29-1 to TRBJ1-4; TRBD1 matches 8 bases. The clonotype comes from a man between 45 and 60 years old who had recovered from COVID-19. Sample: PBMCs or T cells enriched from blood (not recorded which). The CDR3 DNA is TGCAGCGTTGAAGTCCCAAGCCAGGGGGCGCTGAAACTGTTTTTT. Its protein is CSVEVPSQGALKLFF.